What follows is one T cell receptor beta chain and its context. Its antigen is not known. Investigators divided CD4+ cells into CD45RA+ naive and CD45RA-negative memory subsets. Measured with immunoSEQ multiplex PCR; TCRdb has only the in-frame clones, and not every one. The table has 2 million to 2.5 million clones, just under 95% seen once. The data belong to a study of shared clonotypes between healthy human individuals. Study results and limitations: Tissues were not sampled, only blood, and their repertoires likely differ. There were few donors, and this limited the genetic and exposure-history diversity represented. Compared with clonotypes that all four donors shared, non-shared clonotypes had lower generation probabilities.

The CDR3 length is 16 residues. With V trimmed by 1 base and J by 7 bases, 4 bases remained unmatched. Germline V lookup: CDR1 LGHNA, CDR2 YSLEER. Sequenced sample: naive CD4+ T cells from PBMCs. Described subset: CD45RA+ positively selected. The chain employs TRBV4-3 and TRBJ2-1, with 13 bases that match TRBD2. The source of this sequence is a man between 18 and 29 years old in good health. Some clones in this sample may be carry-over from other donors' samples. CDR3 region: CASSQGRTSGRNEQFF. The CDR3 DNA reads TGCGCCAGCAGCCAAGGGAGGACTAGCGGGAGAAATGAGCAGTTCTTC.